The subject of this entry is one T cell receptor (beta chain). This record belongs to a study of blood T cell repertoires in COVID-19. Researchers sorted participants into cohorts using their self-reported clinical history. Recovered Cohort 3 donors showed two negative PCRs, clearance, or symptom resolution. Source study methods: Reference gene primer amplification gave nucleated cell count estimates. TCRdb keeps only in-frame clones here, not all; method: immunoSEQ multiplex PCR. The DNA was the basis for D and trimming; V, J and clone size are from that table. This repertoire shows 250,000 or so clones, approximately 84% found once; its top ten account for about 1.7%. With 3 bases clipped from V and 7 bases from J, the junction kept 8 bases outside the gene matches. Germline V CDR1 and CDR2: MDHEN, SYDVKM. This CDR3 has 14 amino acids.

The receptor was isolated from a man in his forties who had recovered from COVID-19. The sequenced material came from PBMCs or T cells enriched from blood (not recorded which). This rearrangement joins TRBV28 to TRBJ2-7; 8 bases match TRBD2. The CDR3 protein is CASSFGTRDQEQYF. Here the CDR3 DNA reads TGTGCCAGCAGTTTCGGGACTAGGGACCAAGAGCAGTACTTC.